This T cell receptor (beta chain) stems from a study of Ad26.COV2.S vaccination and SARS-CoV-2 variants. Study as a whole: The study gave Ad26.COV2.S intramuscularly, once or twice 56 days apart. Overall study findings and caveats: Compared with placebo recipients, vaccine recipients had higher spike-specific TCR breadth.

V lost 0 bases and J lost 9, with 15 bases in between. The V gene's germline CDR1 is SGHRS and CDR2 YFSETQ. The CDR3 is 14 amino acids. Treatment specified: 19 received Ad26.COV2.S at low or high dose, single or two shots; five or six received placebo; per-sample allocation not given. Material that was analyzed had been drawn on day 63 after the first vaccine or placebo injection. With regard to this clone: Its matching antigen is unknown.

Data came from immunoSEQ multiplex PCR; TCRdb stores just in-frame clones and leaves some out. This table has around 320,000 clones, about nine tenths appearing once. Sequencing was performed on peripheral blood, taken in a trial of Ad26.COV2.S vaccine versus placebo. The gene calls are TRBV5-1 and TRBJ2-5; TRBD2 might be the D (5 bases). The receptor was isolated from a person between 18 and 65 years old who received the Ad26.COV2.S COVID-19 vaccine or a placebo. CDR3 sequence reads: CASSLASWFEAQYF. CDR3 DNA sequence: TGCGCCAGCAGCTTGGCTAGCTGGTTTGAGGCCCAGTACTTC.